Included here is one TCR beta chain sequence, with context. Its binding antigen is unknown. Base qualities are not recorded, but no much larger clone differs from it by a single base. Counted from cysteine to phenylalanine, this CDR3 has 15 amino acids. Solely the CDR3 DNA is kept, with 45 bases framed from the first base. Here V drops 5 bases and J drops 6 bases, and the junction holds 9 bases not matched to any gene. CDR1 and CDR2, per the germline V gene (reference sequence), are PRHDT and FYEKMQ. The time point label on this specimen signifies: baseline before oral tofacitinib. Lesional scalp punch biopsies and peripheral blood were collected from alopecia areata patients. PBMCs were isolated by density centrifugation and stained for CD3, CD4 and CD8, and CD4+ and CD8+ T cells were sorted on a FACSAria. This specimen belongs to a study of CD8+ T cells in alopecia areata (dated by TCRdb to 2016 to 2019). Study-wide context: The treated patients took part in an open-label pilot trial in which moderate-to-severe alopecia areata was treated with oral tofacitinib at 5 to 10 mg twice daily. The study used high-throughput TCRbeta sequencing to examine T cell clonal expansion in alopecia areata, in both the C3H/HeJ mouse model and human patients. Biopsies were taken from tofacitinib-treated patients at baseline and at 4 and 24 weeks of treatment, and a later scalp biopsy was taken in several of the tofacitinib-treated patients. Tofacitinib was given for 6 to 18 months, followed by 6 months of follow-up off drug to assess delayed response and recurrence. Scalp clonality was compared across normal scalp (n=4), patchy alopecia areata scalp (n=8), and alopecia totalis/universalis scalp (n=8). Human TCRbeta sequencing covered scalp tissue and sorted CD4+ and CD8+ peripheral blood T cells from patchy and totalis/universalis alopecia areata patients and healthy controls. TCRbeta CDR3 regions were amplified by immunoSEQ multiplex PCR using 35 Vbeta forward and 13 Jbeta reverse primers. The RNA source kit depended on sample type: the PAXgene miRNA kit for fixed scalp, the miRNeasy kit for PBMCs, and the RNeasy kit for mouse skin.

On the study overall, not on this receptor specifically: Unlike mouse skin, where gammadelta T cells dominate, normal human skin contains resident alphabeta T cells that get sequenced too, which complicates analysis of the scalp TCR repertoire. Compared with mice, TCR sequences shared between patients were less clear, possibly partly because of HLA diversity across the patient population. Compared with normal scalp, lesional scalp, particularly in alopecia totalis/universalis, had higher clonality and more expanded CD8+ clones, which suggests antigenic drive.

To prepare the library, the immunoSEQ multiplex PCR assay was applied. To provide template for TCR sequencing, every sample had RNA extracted and reverse transcribed into cDNA. SuperScript III was used for first-strand cDNA synthesis, primed with a 2:1 mix of oligo-dT and random hexamers. A synthetic immune receptor repertoire was used to measure amplification bias, and any remaining bias was corrected computationally. The authors processed their data as follows. After raw reads were preprocessed to remove errors, the CDR3 was defined following IMGT conventions as running from the conserved cysteine to phenylalanine. Clonality was calculated as 1 minus Shannon entropy normalized by log2 of the number of productive unique TCRs. Whether scalp clones were CD4 or CD8 was inferred by matching scalp TCRbeta sequences against CD4 and CD8 repertoires sorted from blood. What TCRdb holds here is the immuneACCESS table cut down to in-frame rearrangements. Part of the clones is not present; checked against another copy, under half of the missing clones reflect an unresolved V gene, and the others are unexplained. V and J calls and clone size are as listed in that table; D and trimming were resolved from the DNA. Here the sample has some 170,000 clones; approximately 70% occur a single time. Roughly an eighth of the sample rests with the top ten.

This clonotype was obtained from a human donor with alopecia areata. Specimen: CD8+ T cells sorted from blood, collected at week 0. The chain joins TRBV13 to TRBJ2-3; 9 nucleotides in the junction match TRBD1. CDR3 region: CASSTTGGRVDTQYF. The nucleotide sequence reads TGTGCCAGCAGCACCACAGGGGGCAGGGTCGATACGCAGTATTTT. This CDR3, with the reference TRBV13 and TRBJ2-3 proteins standing in past its ends, gives the full variable domain AAGVIQSPRHLIKEKRETATLKCYPIPRHDTVYWYQQGPGQDPQFLISFYEKMQSDKGSIPDRFSAQQFSDYHSELNMSSLELGDSALYFCASSTTGGRVDTQYFGPGTRLTVL.